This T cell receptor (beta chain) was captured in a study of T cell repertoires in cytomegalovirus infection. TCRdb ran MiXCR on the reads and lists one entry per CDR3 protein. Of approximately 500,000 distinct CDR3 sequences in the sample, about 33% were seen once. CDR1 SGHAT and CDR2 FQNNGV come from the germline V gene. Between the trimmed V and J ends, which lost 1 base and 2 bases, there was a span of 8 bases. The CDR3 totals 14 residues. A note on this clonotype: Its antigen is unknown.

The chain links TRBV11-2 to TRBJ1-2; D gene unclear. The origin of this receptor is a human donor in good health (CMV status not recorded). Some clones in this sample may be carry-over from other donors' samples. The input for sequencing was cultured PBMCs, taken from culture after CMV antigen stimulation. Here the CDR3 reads CASSLALLNYGYTF. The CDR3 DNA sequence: TGTGCCAGCAGCTTAGCCTTGTTAAACTATGGCTACACCTTC.